The sequence of this TCR beta chain was determined in a study of identical twins. Everyone who donated was a healthy Caucasian. General observations from the study: Weaker excess sharing between twins was seen in beta out-of-frame sequences. The presence of invariant MAIT and iNKT cells could partly confound analyses of zero-insertion sequences.

This clonotype was seen a few times. What it binds is unknown. The CDR3 contains 17 residues. V shed 0 bases and J shed 2 bases, with 15 bases lying between them. In germline, CDR1 is SEHNR, CDR2 FQNEAQ (reference sequence). Each cDNA held unique molecular identifiers, and template switching gave it a universal primer site. TCRdb passed the 5' RACE reads through MiXCR, listing each CDR3 protein once. The table lists 1.5 million to 2 million distinct CDR3 sequences, around a third of them singletons. V is TRBV7-9 and J is TRBJ2-3; D remains ambiguous. The sequenced sample was cord blood. The sequence derives from a newborn girl in good health. The CDR3 spells CASSLALLRQTTDTQYF. The CDR3 DNA reads TGTGCCAGCAGCTTAGCCTTACTAAGGCAGACCACAGATACGCAGTATTTT.